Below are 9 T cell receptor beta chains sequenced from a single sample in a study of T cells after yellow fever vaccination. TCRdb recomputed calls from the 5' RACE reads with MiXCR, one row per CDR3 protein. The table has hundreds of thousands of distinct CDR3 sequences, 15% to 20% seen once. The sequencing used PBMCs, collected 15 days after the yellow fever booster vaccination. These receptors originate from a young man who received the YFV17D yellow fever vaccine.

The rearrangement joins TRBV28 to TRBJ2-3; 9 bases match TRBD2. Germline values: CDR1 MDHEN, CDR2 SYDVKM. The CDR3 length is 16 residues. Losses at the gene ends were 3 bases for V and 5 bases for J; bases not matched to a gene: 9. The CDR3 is CASSLDAGGRKDTQYF. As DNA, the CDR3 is TGTGCCAGCAGTTTGGATGCGGGAGGGAGGAAAGATACGCAGTATTTT.

For the CDR3, the DNA is TGCAGTGCTAGAGCTACAGGGGGTGGCGGCTACACCTTC. Its protein product is CSARATGGGGYTF. V gene TRBV20-1 combines with J gene TRBJ1-2; 8 bases are a match to TRBD1. There are 13 residues in the CDR3. The germline gives CDR1 DFQATT, CDR2 SNEGSKA (reference sequence). With 1 base clipped from V and 8 bases from J, the junction kept 6 bases outside the gene matches.

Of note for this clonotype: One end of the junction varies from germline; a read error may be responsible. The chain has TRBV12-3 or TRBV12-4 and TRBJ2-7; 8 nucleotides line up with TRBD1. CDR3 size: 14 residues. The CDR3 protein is CVSSFRQGALEQYF. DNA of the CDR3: TGTGTCAGCAGTTTTCGGCAGGGGGCGCTTGAGCAGTACTTC.

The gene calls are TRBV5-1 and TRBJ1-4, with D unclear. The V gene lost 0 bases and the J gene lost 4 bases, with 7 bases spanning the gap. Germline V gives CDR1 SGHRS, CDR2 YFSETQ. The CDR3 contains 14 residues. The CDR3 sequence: CASSLEGLNEKLFF. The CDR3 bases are TGCGCCAGCAGCTTGGAAGGACTTAATGAAAAACTGTTTTTT.

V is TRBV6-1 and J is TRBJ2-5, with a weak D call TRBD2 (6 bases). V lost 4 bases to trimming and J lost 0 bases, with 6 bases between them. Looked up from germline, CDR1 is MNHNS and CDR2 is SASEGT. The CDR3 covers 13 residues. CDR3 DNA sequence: TGTGCCAGCAGTGGGGGGGACCAAGAGACCCAGTACTTC. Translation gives CASSGGDQETQYF.

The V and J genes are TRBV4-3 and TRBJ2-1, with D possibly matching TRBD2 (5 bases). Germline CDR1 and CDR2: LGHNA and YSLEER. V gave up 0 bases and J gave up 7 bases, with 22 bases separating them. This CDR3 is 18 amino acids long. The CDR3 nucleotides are TGCGCCAGCAGCCAAGAGATTCGGGGTTCGGGTTGGGGAAATGAGCAGTTCTTC. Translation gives CASSQEIRGSGWGNEQFF.

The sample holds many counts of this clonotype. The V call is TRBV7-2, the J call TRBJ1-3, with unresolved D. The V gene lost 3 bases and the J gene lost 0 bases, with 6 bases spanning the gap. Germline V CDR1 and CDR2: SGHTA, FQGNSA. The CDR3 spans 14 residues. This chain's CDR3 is CASSFTFSGNTIYF. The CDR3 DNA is TGTGCCAGCAGCTTTACTTTCTCTGGAAACACCATATATTTT.

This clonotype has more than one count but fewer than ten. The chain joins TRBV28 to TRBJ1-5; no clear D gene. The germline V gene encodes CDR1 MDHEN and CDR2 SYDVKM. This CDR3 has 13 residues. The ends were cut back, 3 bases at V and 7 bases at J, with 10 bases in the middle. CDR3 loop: CASSLRRQQPQHF. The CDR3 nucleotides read TGTGCCAGCAGTTTGAGGAGACAACAGCCCCAGCATTTT.

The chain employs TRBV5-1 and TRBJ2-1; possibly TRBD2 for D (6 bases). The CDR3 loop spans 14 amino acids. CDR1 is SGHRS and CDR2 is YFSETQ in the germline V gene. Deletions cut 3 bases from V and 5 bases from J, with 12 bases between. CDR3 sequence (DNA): TGCGCCAGCAGCTCCGGGACTGCAAACAATGAGCAGTTCTTC. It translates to CASSSGTANNEQFF.